This TCR beta chain was sequenced in a study of spatial heterogeneity in lung cancer. The overall study: Sequence detection consistently recorded a greater number of beta-chain than alpha-chain sequences.

At least ten counts were recorded for this clonotype. Time point denoted: sample taken at primary tumor resection. Extraction of whole RNA from tumor, nontumor lung or frozen PBMC preceded unsorted sequencing. Each TCR cDNA molecule carried a unique molecular identifier. TCRdb analysed the 5' RACE reads with MiXCR anew, one entry per CDR3 protein. The profile shows 20,000 to 25,000 distinct CDR3 sequences, approximately 4.5% of them singletons. The CDR3 runs to 14 residues. The germline V and J ends were trimmed by 1 base and 1 base, with 6 bases remaining between them. The germline CDR1 and CDR2 sequences are LGHDT and YNNKEL (reference sequence).

The sample in question was PBMCs, obtained at surgery. The rearrangement uses TRBV3-1 and TRBJ2-3; D not certain. This TCR was recovered from a male donor with early-stage non-small cell lung cancer. The CDR3 nucleotides read TGTGCCAGCAGCCAAGGCGTCCGCACAGATACGCAGTATTTT. Its protein is CASSQGVRTDTQYF.